The entry below gives a single T cell receptor beta chain sequence along with its context. Under the authors' procedure: Estimates of nucleated cell counts were drawn from the amplification of reference gene primers. TCRdb's table, derived via immunoSEQ multiplex PCR, lists solely in-frame clones and lacks some. V, J and clone size reflect that table, while D and trimming were determined from the DNA. Of 65,000 or so clones listed, nearly 80% are singletons. The CDR3 length is 15 residues. CDR1 and CDR2 from the germline V gene are LGHNA and YNFKEQ. The ends were cut back, 0 bases at V and 5 bases at J, with 13 bases in the middle. The data were obtained in a study of blood T cell repertoires in COVID-19. Study-wide context: The samples span acute and convalescent COVID-19 from the United States, Italy and Spain. The analysed material was cDNA or gDNA that came from T cells, B-cell-depleted T cells, or PBMCs.

This chain connects TRBV4-2 to TRBJ1-2; D is unresolved. Material for sequencing was peripheral blood. This sequence originates from a human donor in a cohort sampled during active COVID-19. CDR3 loop: CASSQDWARLYGYTF. The DNA of the CDR3 is TGTGCCAGCAGCCAAGATTGGGCCAGGCTATATGGCTACACCTTC.